Listed here are 16 T cell receptor beta chains from one sample, sequenced in a study of T-cell memory formation after mild COVID-19. TCRdb independently ran MiXCR on the 5' RACE reads; one entry per CDR3 protein. This sample has about 210,000 distinct CDR3 sequences, with approximately 30% found just once. The sequenced sample consisted of PBMCs or a T cell subset sorted from them (not recorded which). These receptor sequences come from an adult woman who had mild COVID-19 (a few samples of this study predate the infection). Cell type and time point are not known.

The table lists this clonotype with a few counts. The rearrangement uses TRBV4-1 and TRBJ1-6; D is unclear. Trimming stripped 0 bases from V and 13 bases from J, with 7 bases between. The CDR3 is 12 residues long. Germline loops: CDR1 MGHRA, CDR2 YSYEKL. CDR3: CASSQDLGPLHF. CDR3 nucleotides: TGCGCCAGCAGCCAAGATTTGGGTCCCCTCCACTTT.

The sample holds a few counts of this clonotype. The chain employs TRBV12-3 or TRBV12-4 and TRBJ2-7, with D perhaps TRBD1 (5 bases). This CDR3 has 15 residues. The V end lost 4 bases, the J end lost 5 bases, and 18 bases lay between the germline ends. In nucleotides, the CDR3 is TGTGCCAGCAGTTCCCCCTCAGGGCCCTCGGACGAGCAGTACTTC. The encoded protein is CASSSPSGPSDEQYF.

This clonotype was observed a handful of times. V is TRBV12-3 or TRBV12-4 and J is TRBJ2-5; D may be TRBD2 (6 bases). V lost 6 bases to trimming and J lost 3 bases, with 23 bases between them. This CDR3 contains 17 residues. The CDR3 DNA sequence: TGTGCCAGCAGCCGGGGGTACCAGGGTTCTGATAAAGAGACCCAGTACTTC. This codes for CASSRGYQGSDKETQYF.

The chain has TRBV4-2 and TRBJ1-2; D is undetermined. Germline V gene lookup returns CDR1 LGHNA and CDR2 YNFKEQ. This CDR3 spans 15 amino acids. V shed 3 bases and J shed 2 bases, with 13 bases lying between them. In DNA form, the CDR3 reads TGTGCCAGCAGCCAGGAGACAAGGAACAACTATGGCTACACCTTC. Translating gives CASSQETRNNYGYTF.

The V and J genes are TRBV27 and TRBJ1-6; D ambiguous. This CDR3 contains 13 residues. In germline, CDR1 is MNHEY, CDR2 SMNVEV (reference sequence). V lost 0 bases to trimming and J lost 10 bases, with 7 bases between them. The CDR3 sequence: CASSLSTKSPLHF. DNA of the CDR3: TGTGCCAGCAGTTTATCAACTAAATCACCCCTCCACTTT.

The V and J genes are TRBV7-6 and TRBJ2-3; the match to TRBD2 covers 7 bases. This CDR3 spans 16 amino acids. From germline, CDR1 is SGHVS and CDR2 FNYEAQ. Trimming at V came to 1 base and at J to 2 bases, leaving 6 bases not matched to a gene. The CDR3 sequence: CASSLGPSGNTDTQYF. Written as DNA, the CDR3 is TGTGCCAGCAGCTTAGGACCTAGCGGAAACACAGATACGCAGTATTTT.

The rearrangement joins TRBV18 to TRBJ2-5; no clear D gene. The CDR3 runs 12 residues. Germline CDR1 reads KGHSH; CDR2 reads LQKENI. V was clipped by 2 bases and J by 5 bases, with 6 bases between them. The CDR3 here is CASSPALETQYF. The CDR3, as DNA: TGTGCCAGCTCACCAGCCTTGGAGACCCAGTACTTC. Full variable domain (rest looked up from reference TRBV18 and TRBJ2-5): NAGVMQNPRHLVRRRGQEARLRCSPMKGHSHVYWYRQLPEEGLKFMVYLQKENIIDESGMPKERFSAEFPKEGPSILRIQQVVRGDSAAYFCASSPALETQYFGPGTRLLVL.

This rearrangement joins TRBV9 to TRBJ2-7, with D tentatively TRBD1 (6 bases). The CDR3 totals 13 residues. Trimming cost V 4 bases and J 5 bases, with 13 bases left between them. Looked up from germline, CDR1 is SGDLS and CDR2 is YYNGEE. CDR3 in amino acids: CASSPRTEDEQYF. CDR3 bases: TGTGCCAGCAGCCCGAGGACAGAGGACGAGCAGTACTTC.

J is TRBJ1-5 and V is TRBV5-1, with a tentative D call TRBD1 (6 bases). CDR1 SGHRS and CDR2 YFSETQ come from the germline V gene. CDR3 size: 15 residues. V gave up 1 base and J gave up 7 bases, with 15 bases separating them. For the CDR3, the DNA is TGCGCCAGCAGCTTGTCAGGGGCGCAGGCACAGCCCCAGCATTTT. Protein sequence: CASSLSGAQAQPQHF.

This chain connects TRBV5-1 to TRBJ2-3; D might be TRBD2 (6 bases). The germline V gene has CDR1 SGHRS and CDR2 YFSETQ. This CDR3 region has 16 residues. Trimming removed 1 base at V and 0 bases at J, with 12 bases between. The CDR3 here is CASSLFAGTSTDTQYF. The CDR3 coding sequence is TGCGCCAGCAGCTTGTTTGCGGGGACCAGCACAGATACGCAGTATTTT.

This clonotype was observed a handful of times. The chain is built from TRBV7-9 and TRBJ1-1, with 11 bases lining up with TRBD1. The V gene end was trimmed by 4 bases and the J gene end by 4 bases; junction bases not matched to a gene: 5. CDR1 is SEHNR and CDR2 is FQNEAQ in the germline V gene (reference sequence). This CDR3 region has 15 residues. The CDR3 DNA is TGTGCCAGCAGCTGGGACAGGGGGGAGGGCACTGAAGCTTTCTTT. The encoded protein is CASSWDRGEGTEAFF.

The V and J genes are TRBV7-9 and TRBJ1-2; 10 bases map to TRBD1. V dropped 3 bases and J dropped 2; count of bases not matched to a gene: 3. There are 15 residues in the CDR3. Germline V gives CDR1 SEHNR, CDR2 FQNEAQ (reference sequence). The CDR3 nucleotides are TGTGCCAGCAGCTTGCCGGGACAGGGGAACTATGGCTACACCTTC. It specifies CASSLPGQGNYGYTF.

This clonotype was counted a few times. Here the CDR3 reads CASSLPRGTAPGGTEAFF. CDR3 DNA: TGTGCCAGCAGCTTACCTCGAGGGACGGCCCCTGGTGGCACTGAAGCTTTCTTT. The rearrangement uses TRBV7-2 and TRBJ1-1, with D possibly TRBD1 on 5 matching bases. The length of the CDR3 is 18 residues. Germline V lookup: CDR1 SGHTA, CDR2 FQGNSA. V lost 2 bases to trimming and J lost 4 bases, with 23 bases between them. The variable domain in full, with the rest retrieved from reference TRBV7-2 and TRBJ1-1, is GAGVSQSPSNKVTEKGKDVELRCDPISGHTALYWYRQSLGQGLEFLIYFQGNSAPDKSGLPSDRFSAERTGGSVSTLTIQRTQQEDSAVYLCASSLPRGTAPGGTEAFFGQGTRLTVV.

This chain connects TRBV27 to TRBJ2-7, with TRBD2 matching over 13 bases. CDR3 size: 18 residues. CDR1 and CDR2 from the germline V gene are MNHEY and SMNVEV (reference sequence). V shed 5 bases, J shed 0 bases, and the junction held 10 bases outside the gene matches. DNA of the CDR3: TGTGCCAGCAGTCCATGGACTAGCGGGGGACTGAGCTCCTACGAGCAGTACTTC. Residues: CASSPWTSGGLSSYEQYF.

The chain uses TRBV20-1 and TRBJ2-1, with 10 bases matching TRBD1. The CDR3 extends over 13 amino acids. Germline-derived CDR1 and CDR2 are DFQATT and SNEGSKA (reference sequence). With V trimmed by 3 bases and J by 9 bases, 5 bases remained unmatched. CDR3: CSARIGQGGEQFF. The CDR3 DNA is TGCAGTGCTAGGATAGGACAGGGGGGTGAGCAGTTCTTC.

This sequence joins TRBV12-3 or TRBV12-4 and TRBJ2-6; D is uncertain. The CDR3 contains 17 residues. The V gene lost 0 bases and the J gene lost 2 bases, with 11 bases spanning the gap. CDR3 sequence: CASSLARPSPGANVLTF. The DNA of the CDR3 is TGTGCCAGCAGTTTAGCCCGTCCGAGTCCTGGGGCCAACGTCCTGACTTTC.